These 25 T cell receptor beta chains were all obtained from the same sample, sequenced in a study of T-cell reconstitution after alpha-beta-depleted transplantation in children. A TCRbeta library incorporating unique molecular identifiers was prepared. One entry per CDR3 protein, called by TCRdb with MiXCR from the PCR reads. This table holds some 490,000 distinct CDR3 sequences, roughly an eighth found once. Specimen: PBMCs from the stem cell graft donor, collected from the stem cell graft. Every receptor here comes from a human donor who donated a stem cell graft to a child with combined immunodeficiency.

The chain uses TRBV9 and TRBJ2-3, with 11 bases fitting TRBD2. Germline assignment: CDR1 SGDLS and CDR2 YYNGEE. V was pared by 0 bases and J by 0 bases, with 3 bases of the junction left unmatched. There are 17 residues in the CDR3. CDR3 DNA: TGTGCCAGCAGCGTAGGGCTAGCGGGGGGAAGCACAGATACGCAGTATTTT. Translating gives CASSVGLAGGSTDTQYF.

This clonotype was picked up many times. The rearrangement links TRBV24-1 to TRBJ1-5, with 7 nucleotides matching TRBD1. Germline V gene sequence: CDR1 KGHDR, CDR2 SFDVKD. V trimming: 6 bases; J trimming: 7 bases; junction bases outside the gene matches: 5. The CDR3 sequence is 13 residues long. Written as DNA, the CDR3 is TGTGCCACCAGTCAAGGGGGCGGACAGCCCCAGCATTTT. Amino acids: CATSQGGGQPQHF.

This clonotype was recorded a few times. The rearrangement joins TRBV20-1 to TRBJ1-2, with a tentative D call TRBD1 (5 bases). Germline assignment: CDR1 DFQATT and CDR2 SNEGSKA (reference sequence). This CDR3 has 14 amino acids. With 1 base removed from V and 4 bases from J, the gap between germline ends came to 13 bases. The CDR3 region has the DNA TGCAGTGCTAGAGTTATGGGGGTCGGCTATGGCTACACCTTC. As protein: CSARVMGVGYGYTF.

The chain carries TRBV20-1 and TRBJ2-5; D not certain. The ends were cut back, 5 bases at V and 3 bases at J, with 16 bases in the middle. Germline V gene data show CDR1 as DFQATT and CDR2 as SNEGSKA (reference sequence). This CDR3 spans 14 amino acids. The CDR3 region has the DNA TGCAGTGCTGACGCTCGGGCGTACGAAGAGACCCAGTACTTC. This gives the protein CSADARAYEETQYF.

This clonotype was observed a handful of times. The gene calls are TRBV7-9 and TRBJ2-3, with 7 bases aligning to TRBD2. Trimming took 4 bases from V and 0 from J; bases not matched to a gene: 4. The germline V gene encodes CDR1 SEHNR and CDR2 FQNEAQ (reference sequence). This CDR3 contains 15 residues. The CDR3 is CASSSTSVSTDTQYF. CDR3 nucleotide sequence: TGTGCCAGCAGCTCCACTAGCGTTAGCACAGATACGCAGTATTTT.

The V call is TRBV11-1, the J call TRBJ2-1, with D tentatively TRBD1 or TRBD2 (5 bases each). The V gene's germline CDR1 is SGHAT and CDR2 FQDESV (reference sequence). The CDR3 loop spans 17 amino acids. Trimming left V 6 bases short and J 2 bases short, with 20 bases between. The CDR3 sequence: CASSLPLGDHAYNEQFF. The CDR3 DNA reads as TGTGCCAGCAGTTTGCCGTTGGGGGACCACGCCTACAATGAGCAGTTCTTC.

This clonotype was observed at least ten times. This sequence joins TRBV6-1 and TRBJ2-4; maybe TRBD1 (5 bases). Trimming left V 6 bases short and J 3 bases short, with 15 bases between. The germline V gene encodes CDR1 MNHNS and CDR2 SASEGT. The CDR3 is made up of 15 amino acids. The CDR3 DNA sequence: TGTGCCAGCAGCCACCAACAGGTCGGCAAAAACATTCAGTACTTC. Translation gives CASSHQQVGKNIQYF.

This clonotype came up a few times. V gene TRBV30 combines with J gene TRBJ2-7; the D is unclear. The CDR3 covers 11 residues. Trimming took off 5 bases at V and 6 bases at J, with 11 bases between the two ends. Germline V CDR1 and CDR2: GTSNPN, SVGIG (reference sequence). The CDR3 protein is CAWGFLGEQYF. The CDR3 DNA reads TGTGCCTGGGGGTTTCTCGGCGAGCAGTACTTC.

V usage is TRBV7-9 and J usage is TRBJ1-4; a weak D match, TRBD1 (6 bases). Trimming took off 5 bases at V and 10 bases at J, with 23 bases between the two ends. Per germline, CDR1 SEHNR and CDR2 FQNEAQ (reference sequence). The CDR3 spans 16 residues. CDR3 nucleotides: TGTGCCAGCAGCACCATAAAGGGACACCCCATGGGAAAACTGTTTTTT. Protein sequence: CASSTIKGHPMGKLFF.

Ten or more counts support this clonotype. The chain couples TRBV12-3 or TRBV12-4 to TRBJ2-2; D gene unclear. The CDR3 spans 15 residues. With 6 bases removed from V and 4 bases from J, the gap between germline ends came to 15 bases. CDR3 in DNA: TGTGCCAGCAGCCCACAGAGGCTTTCCACCGGGGAGCTGTTTTTT. Residues: CASSPQRLSTGELFF.

About this clonotype itself: A much larger clone is a single base away; this may be a read error. This rearrangement joins TRBV7-2 to TRBJ2-4; D possibly matches TRBD1 or TRBD2 (6 bases each). The CDR3 is made up of 16 amino acids. Germline V gene sequence: CDR1 SGHTA, CDR2 FQGNSA. The CDR3 DNA follows: TGTGCCAGCAGCTTAGAGGGGGGACGGGCCAATAACATTCAGTACTTC. Translated, it gives CASSLEGGRANNIQYF. Complete variable domain (other parts from reference TRBV7-2 and TRBJ2-4): GAGVSQSPSNKVTEKGKDVELRCDPISGHTALYWYRQSLGQGLEFLIYFQGNSAPDKSGLPSDRFSAERTGGSVSTLTIQRTQQEDSAVYLCASSLEGGRANNIQYFGAGTRLSVL.

This chain uses TRBV6-2 or TRBV6-3 with TRBJ2-3; D is unresolved. V lost 2 bases and J 2 bases, leaving 8 bases between the germline ends. The CDR3 consists of 14 residues. Germline V gene sequence: CDR1 MNHEY, CDR2 SVGEGT. The CDR3 bases are TGTGCCAGCAGTTACCTTGCGGACACAGATACGCAGTATTTT. It codes for CASSYLADTDTQYF.

This clonotype was seen a handful of times. V usage is TRBV6-1 and J usage is TRBJ2-3, with 8 bases that match TRBD2. The J segment lost 2 bases and the V segment lost 6 bases, leaving 10 bases of the junction unmatched. CDR3 length equals 16 residues. The germline CDR1 and CDR2 sequences are MNHNS and SASEGT. CDR3 DNA: TGTGCCAGCAGCCCGGGAGGGAGGGGGAACACAGATACGCAGTATTTT. It encodes CASSPGGRGNTDTQYF.

This clonotype turned up a few times. The J gene is TRBJ1-1, the V gene TRBV4-1; D may be TRBD1 (6 bases). Germline loops: CDR1 MGHRA, CDR2 YSYEKL. Trimming removed 3 bases from V and 4 bases from J, with 12 bases in between. CDR3 length: 14 amino acids. The CDR3 DNA sequence: TGCGCCAGCAGCCAGCAGGGGTCAGGCACTGAAGCTTTCTTT. Translating gives CASSQQGSGTEAFF.

At least ten counts were recorded for this clonotype. The CDR3, as DNA: TGCAGCGTTGAAGAGACTACGGCTCTAGGCGAGCAGTACTTC. This codes for CSVEETTALGEQYF. The chain couples TRBV29-1 to TRBJ2-7; D might be TRBD2 (5 bases). V lost 0 bases to trimming and J lost 6 bases, with 15 bases between them. Germline CDR1 reads SQVTM; CDR2 reads ANQGSEA. The CDR3 covers 14 residues.

This clonotype was observed a handful of times. The chain employs TRBV28 and TRBJ2-5; D is possibly TRBD1 (5 bases). CDR3 length: 12 amino acids. V was cut by 2 bases and J by 9 bases, with 10 bases left in between. Germline V gene data show CDR1 as MDHEN and CDR2 as SYDVKM. Written as DNA, the CDR3 is TGTGCCAGCAGTTTAAGACAGACGGCCCAGTACTTC. It yields the protein CASSLRQTAQYF.

V usage is TRBV4-2 and J usage is TRBJ2-5; the D gene is possibly TRBD1 (5 bases). The V gene lost 3 bases and the J gene lost 4 bases, with 15 bases spanning the gap. CDR1 and CDR2 from the germline V gene are LGHNA and YNFKEQ. The CDR3 extends over 15 amino acids. The CDR3 bases are TGTGCCAGCAGCCACCCCGGACAAGTCCGAGAGACCCAGTACTTC. Its translation: CASSHPGQVRETQYF.

The rearrangement links TRBV6-5 to TRBJ2-1; possible D gene TRBD2, 6 bases. CDR3 size: 15 residues. The germline V gene has CDR1 MNHEY and CDR2 SVGAGI. Trimming stripped 2 bases from V and 6 bases from J, with 14 bases between. The CDR3 nucleotides read TGTGCCAGCAGTTACGATTCCGGGAGTCTCAATGAGCAGTTCTTC. It yields the protein CASSYDSGSLNEQFF.

This clonotype was seen at least ten times. The chain carries TRBV2 and TRBJ2-2; tentative D call: TRBD2 (5 bases). Germline values: CDR1 SNHLY, CDR2 FYNNEI. The CDR3 sequence is 14 residues long. The ends were cut back, 7 bases at V and 6 bases at J, with 15 bases in the middle. The CDR3 DNA sequence: TGTGCCAGCAAGCTTAGCGATAATTCCGGGGAGCTGTTTTTT. It specifies CASKLSDNSGELFF.

As regards this clonotype: Because the CDR3's place on the DNA is in doubt, the DNA is left out and the CDR3 is given as listed by TCRdb. The V gene is TRBV21-1, the J gene TRBJ2-2; the table calls TRBD1, which could not be checked here. TRBV21-1 constitutes a pseudogene. With termini counted, the CDR3 has 17 amino acids. This CDR3 reads CASRGQVALIGPGSCFF.

The chain carries TRBV7-9 and TRBJ2-5; D uncertain. In germline, CDR1 is SEHNR, CDR2 FQNEAQ (reference sequence). The CDR3 runs to 14 residues. The germline V and J ends were trimmed by 3 bases and 0 bases, with 8 bases remaining between them. The CDR3 nucleotides are TGTGCCAGCAGCTTTGGTCAGGACCAAGAGACCCAGTACTTC. Translated: CASSFGQDQETQYF.

This clonotype occurred many times. J is TRBJ2-5 and V is TRBV7-9; D ambiguous. The CDR3 loop spans 13 amino acids. CDR1 and CDR2 from the germline V gene are SEHNR and FQNEAQ (reference sequence). With 5 bases removed from V and 4 bases from J, the gap between germline ends came to 11 bases. The DNA of the CDR3 is TGTGCCAGCAGCCTGGGCTCTGGAGAGACCCAGTACTTC. This gives the protein CASSLGSGETQYF. The whole variable domain, remainder taken from reference TRBV7-9 and TRBJ2-5, is DTGVSQNPRHKITKRGQNVTFRCDPISEHNRLYWYRQTLGQGPEFLTYFQNEAQLEKSRLLSDRFSAERPKGSFSTLEIQRTEQGDSAMYLCASSLGSGETQYFGPGTRLLVL.

The chain carries TRBV7-9 and TRBJ2-1; 7 positions match TRBD2. V dropped 8 bases and J dropped 6; count of bases not matched to a gene: 13. This CDR3 is 15 amino acids long. CDR1 is SEHNR and CDR2 is FQNEAQ in the germline V gene (reference sequence). The CDR3, as DNA: TGTGCCAGCGGTGGCGGGAGTTTTAGGGGCAATGAGCAGTTCTTC. Protein sequence: CASGGGSFRGNEQFF.

This chain joins TRBV15 and TRBJ1-1; D uncertain. Trimming stripped 0 bases from V and 1 base from J, with 9 bases between. This CDR3 has 15 amino acids. The germline CDR1 and CDR2 sequences are LNHNV and YYDKDF (reference sequence). The CDR3 bases are TGTGCCACCAGCAGAGATGCGGGAGGGAACACTGAAGCTTTCTTT. Protein product: CATSRDAGGNTEAFF.

This clonotype was recorded many times. V usage is TRBV27 and J usage is TRBJ2-1; tentative D call: TRBD2 (7 bases). There are 13 residues in the CDR3. V gave up 1 base and J gave up 9 bases, with 10 bases separating them. Germline CDR1 MNHEY, CDR2 SMNVEV (reference sequence). CDR3 nucleotide sequence: TGTGCCAGCAGTTTATTAGGGGGGGGTGAGCAGTTCTTC. This encodes CASSLLGGGEQFF.